A selection of T cell receptor beta chains follows, all from one sample in a study of T cells in Graves' hyperthyroidism and ophthalmopathy. TCRdb reanalysed the multiplex PCR reads using MiXCR and keeps one entry per CDR3 protein. The table has about 540,000 distinct CDR3 sequences, 46% seen once. Sequenced input: peripheral blood or thyroid tissue (not recorded which). These receptor sequences come from a woman aged 18-35 years with Graves' hyperthyroidism. CDR3s include the opening cysteine and the closing phenylalanine or tryptophan. Each record gives: J gene, V gene, clone size, D gene, CDR3 protein, CDR3 DNA. A D gene is named only where the DNA matches it firmly. Size values are once, few and many counts, or a class for expanded clones, and some rows have none.

j_gene: TRBJ2-2
v_gene: TRBV5-1
abundance: .
d_gene: .
CDR3aa: CASSLGQATGELVF
CDR3nt: TGCGCCAGCAGCTTGGGACAGGCAACCGGGGAGCTGGTTTTT

j_gene: TRBJ1-1
v_gene: TRBV27
abundance: .
d_gene: .
CDR3aa: CASSLFRGMNTEAFF
CDR3nt: TGTGCCAGCAGTTTATTCCGGGGGATGAACACTGAAGCTTTCTTT

j_gene: TRBJ2-7
v_gene: TRBV5-1
abundance: few
d_gene: .
CDR3aa: CASSLAAARSSYEQYF
CDR3nt: TGCGCCAGCAGCTTGGCCGCCGCGCGTTCCTCCTACGAGCAGTACTTC

j_gene: TRBJ2-6
v_gene: TRBV25-1
abundance: .
d_gene: TRBD1
CDR3aa: CATQGDRGSSGANVLTF
CDR3nt: TGTGCCACCCAGGGGGACAGGGGATCAAGCGGGGCCAACGTCCTGACTTTC

j_gene: TRBJ1-6
v_gene: TRBV2
abundance: .
d_gene: .
CDR3aa: CASDQGIGRVWNSPLHF
CDR3nt: TGTGCCAGTGATCAGGGGATCGGCAGGGTGTGGAATTCACCCCTCCACTTT

j_gene: TRBJ2-7
v_gene: TRBV7-2
abundance: few
d_gene: .
CDR3aa: CASSLMQASAYEQYF
CDR3nt: TGTGCCAGCAGCTTAATGCAGGCTTCCGCCTACGAGCAGTACTTC

j_gene: TRBJ2-6
v_gene: TRBV9
abundance: few
d_gene: .
CDR3aa: CASSPRTAPVGANVLTF
CDR3nt: TGTGCCAGCAGCCCCAGGACAGCTCCGGTTGGGGCCAACGTCCTGACTTTC

j_gene: TRBJ1-5
v_gene: TRBV7-9
abundance: many
d_gene: .
CDR3aa: CASSFANQPQHF
CDR3nt: TGTGCCAGCAGCTTCGCGAATCAGCCCCAGCATTTT

j_gene: TRBJ1-2
v_gene: TRBV19
abundance: .
d_gene: .
CDR3aa: CASTLRGGGYTF
CDR3nt: TGTGCCAGTACTCTGCGTGGGGGGGGCTACACCTTC

j_gene: TRBJ2-7
v_gene: TRBV11-3
abundance: few
d_gene: TRBD1
CDR3aa: CASRQGVTYEQYF
CDR3nt: TGTGCCAGCCGACAGGGGGTAACCTACGAGCAGTACTTC

j_gene: TRBJ2-2
v_gene: TRBV7-2
abundance: .
d_gene: .
CDR3aa: CASSHRVGGELFF
CDR3nt: TGTGCCAGCAGCCACAGGGTTGGCGGGGAGCTGTTTTTT

j_gene: TRBJ2-5
v_gene: TRBV11-1
abundance: .
d_gene: .
CDR3aa: CASRNRQETQYF
CDR3nt: TGTGCCAGCAGGAACAGGCAGGAGACCCAGTACTTC

j_gene: TRBJ1-1
v_gene: TRBV2
abundance: .
d_gene: .
CDR3aa: CASSEDRHLNTEAFF
CDR3nt: TGTGCCAGCAGTGAAGACAGGCACTTGAACACTGAAGCTTTCTTT

j_gene: TRBJ1-4
v_gene: TRBV5-1
abundance: few
d_gene: TRBD1
CDR3aa: CASSYGQGRNEKLFF
CDR3nt: TGCGCCAGCAGTTACGGACAGGGGCGAAATGAAAAACTGTTTTTT

j_gene: TRBJ2-5
v_gene: TRBV12-3/TRBV12-4
abundance: .
d_gene: .
CDR3aa: CASALVAGMKTQYF
CDR3nt: TGTGCTAGTGCCCTAGTGGCAGGGATGAAGACCCAGTACTTC

j_gene: TRBJ2-5
v_gene: TRBV7-2
abundance: many
d_gene: .
CDR3aa: CASSLGLQETQYF
CDR3nt: TGTGCCAGCAGCTTGGGACTCCAAGAGACCCAGTACTTC

j_gene: TRBJ2-7
v_gene: TRBV4-2
abundance: .
d_gene: .
CDR3aa: CASSQSPLDEQYF
CDR3nt: TGTGCCAGCAGCCAATCTCCTCTCGACGAGCAGTACTTC

j_gene: TRBJ1-2
v_gene: TRBV7-9
abundance: .
d_gene: .
CDR3aa: CASSLGREGGYTF
CDR3nt: TGTGCCAGCAGCTTGGGTCGGGAGGGCGGCTACACCTTC

j_gene: TRBJ2-2
v_gene: TRBV19
abundance: .
d_gene: TRBD1
CDR3aa: CASSGQVRLGELFF
CDR3nt: TGTGCCAGTAGCGGACAGGTTCGGCTCGGGGAGCTGTTTTTT

j_gene: TRBJ2-7
v_gene: TRBV10-3
abundance: .
d_gene: .
CDR3aa: CAATRESTYNEQYF
CDR3nt: TGTGCCGCCACGCGCGAAAGTACGTACAATGAGCAGTACTTC

j_gene: TRBJ2-7
v_gene: TRBV10-3
abundance: .
d_gene: .
CDR3aa: CASARTYEQYF
CDR3nt: TGTGCCAGCGCCCGCACCTACGAGCAGTACTTC

j_gene: TRBJ1-1
v_gene: TRBV6-1
abundance: few
d_gene: .
CDR3aa: CASSGVPAWSEAFF
CDR3nt: TGTGCCAGCAGTGGGGTGCCGGCGTGGTCTGAAGCTTTCTTT

j_gene: TRBJ1-4
v_gene: TRBV5-1
abundance: .
d_gene: .
CDR3aa: CASSLDVENEKLFF
CDR3nt: TGCGCCAGCAGCTTGGACGTTGAAAATGAAAAACTGTTTTTT

j_gene: TRBJ1-2
v_gene: TRBV7-2
abundance: few
d_gene: .
CDR3aa: CASSSPGDGNYGYTF
CDR3nt: TGTGCCAGCAGCTCCCCAGGGGATGGTAACTATGGCTACACCTTC